This record covers a single T cell receptor beta chain. Germline V CDR1 and CDR2: SGDLS, YYNGEE. After removal of 3 bases from V and 5 bases from J, the junction contained 8 bases not matched to a gene. The CDR3 runs 15 residues. These data originate in a study of blood T cell repertoires in COVID-19. Study at large: T cells, B-cell-depleted T cells, or PBMCs provided the cDNA or gDNA that served as material.

Profiling relied on immunoSEQ multiplex PCR, and the TCRdb table lists in-frame clones only, not all of them. Of 150,000 to 200,000 clones in the sample, approximately 91% were seen once. The sequence was collected from a middle-aged man with acute or convalescent COVID-19. The material sequenced was peripheral blood. This rearrangement joins TRBV9 to TRBJ2-1, with 7 bases lining up with TRBD2. The CDR3 protein is CASSEGGTENNEQFF. CDR3 DNA: TGTGCCAGCAGCGAGGGAGGGACGGAGAACAATGAGCAGTTCTTC. Filled out from reference TRBV9 and TRBJ2-1, the complete variable domain reads DSGVTQTPKHLITATGQRVTLRCSPRSGDLSVYWYQQSLDQGLQFLIQYYNGEERAKGNILERFSAQQFPDLHSELNLSSLELGDSALYFCASSEGGTENNEQFFGPGTRLTVL.